The rows below give T cell receptor beta chains drawn from one sample of a study of T-cell reconstitution after alpha-beta-depleted transplantation in children. In TCRdb, the PCR reads were re-called with MiXCR into one record per CDR3 protein. The sample shows about 640,000 distinct CDR3 sequences, 10% to 15% of them seen only once. The sample in question was PBMCs, mostly from graft donor cells, obtained 360 days after TCRalphabeta/CD19-depleted stem cell transplant. These TCRs come from a male patient younger than 18 who had a stem cell transplant for acute myeloid leukemia, so the T cells may come from the graft donor. CDR3s include the opening cysteine and the closing phenylalanine or tryptophan. A D gene is named only where the DNA matches it firmly. Size values are once, few and many counts, or a class for expanded clones, and some rows have none.

V	length	size	J	D	CDR3	DNA
TRBV7-6	17	few	TRBJ2-4	-	CASSFPARGTAENIQYF	TGTGCCAGCAGCTTCCCCGCGCGCGGGACAGCAGAAAACATTCAGTACTTC
TRBV30	13	-	TRBJ1-5	-	CAWRRTFNQPQHF	TGTGCCTGGAGAAGGACCTTCAATCAGCCCCAGCATTTT
TRBV24-1	12	-	TRBJ2-7	-	CATSETAYEQYF	TGTGCCACCAGTGAGACGGCCTACGAGCAGTACTTC
TRBV9	15	few	TRBJ2-5	TRBD1	CASSVVGTGRETQYF	TGTGCCAGCAGCGTAGTTGGGACAGGGAGAGAGACCCAGTACTTC
TRBV19	15	few	TRBJ2-1	-	CASRVDGASYNEQFF	TGTGCCAGTAGGGTGGACGGGGCATCTTACAATGAGCAGTTCTTC
TRBV10-3	18	many	TRBJ2-2	TRBD2	CAISSLPGLAGGTGELFF	TGTGCCATCAGTAGCCTTCCGGGACTAGCGGGAGGGACCGGGGAGCTGTTTTTT
TRBV20-1	12	few	TRBJ2-3	-	CSASLVPDTQYF	TGCAGTGCTAGCTTGGTTCCAGATACGCAGTATTTT
TRBV9	15	few	TRBJ2-5	-	CASSALGGQRETQYF	TGTGCCAGCAGCGCCCTAGGTGGGCAGCGGGAGACCCAGTACTTC
TRBV9	15	few	TRBJ2-7	TRBD1	CASSAAPGTVFFQYF	TGTGCCAGCAGCGCGGCGCCCGGGACAGTTTTTTTCCAGTACTTC
TRBV7-2	15	many	TRBJ2-1	TRBD2	CASSLGLAGNNEQFF	TGTGCCAGCAGCTTAGGACTAGCGGGGAACAATGAGCAGTTCTTC
TRBV12-3/TRBV12-4	16	-	TRBJ1-5	TRBD1	CASSWYRGSGGQPQHF	TGTGCCAGCAGTTGGTACAGGGGATCCGGAGGGCAGCCCCAGCATTTT
TRBV29-1	15	few	TRBJ2-3	TRBD2	CSGAGTVAGAGTQYF	TGCAGCGGAGCCGGGACAGTAGCGGGAGCAGGTACGCAGTATTTT
TRBV27	16	few	TRBJ2-7	TRBD2	CASSLWDPAGADEQYF	TGTGCCAGCAGTTTATGGGACCCAGCGGGAGCGGATGAGCAGTACTTC
TRBV4-3	20	few	TRBJ2-7	TRBD2	CASSLRFPGLAGVGGYEQYF	TGCGCCAGCAGCCTTCGATTCCCGGGACTAGCGGGGGTAGGAGGCTACGAGCAGTACTTC
TRBV7-6	15	few	TRBJ2-2	-	CASSLVVSGTGELFF	TGTGCCAGCAGCTTAGTTGTCAGTGGGACCGGGGAGCTGTTTTTT
TRBV5-1	17	-	TRBJ2-1	-	CASSLIPINLAYNEQFF	TGCGCCAGCAGCTTAATCCCTATAAATCTAGCCTACAATGAGCAGTTCTTC
TRBV12-3/TRBV12-4	16	once	TRBJ2-7	TRBD2	CASSFPISGRPYEQYF	TGTGCCAGCAGTTTCCCCATTAGCGGGAGGCCCTACGAGCAGTACTTC
TRBV20-1	14	few	TRBJ2-7	TRBD1	CSAYPGQGAYEQYF	TGCAGTGCGTACCCGGGACAGGGGGCGTACGAGCAGTACTTC
TRBV29-1	15	many	TRBJ2-1	TRBD2	CSTRLLAGGNNEQFF	TGCAGCACCAGGCTACTAGCGGGAGGCAACAATGAGCAGTTCTTC
TRBV29-1	10	-	TRBJ2-5	-	CSSGEETQYF	TGCAGCTCTGGGGAGGAGACCCAGTACTTC
TRBV4-3	16	few	TRBJ2-1	-	CASSPHHSSTYNEQFF	TGCGCCAGCAGCCCTCACCACTCCTCTACCTACAATGAGCAGTTCTTC
TRBV2	18	many	TRBJ2-1	TRBD2	CASSGGSTSGRVGNEQFF	TGTGCCAGCAGTGGAGGTTCGACTAGCGGGAGGGTGGGCAATGAGCAGTTCTTC
TRBV7-7	15	many	TRBJ2-3	-	CASSYTIDRSDTQYF	TGTGCTAGCAGTTATACTATCGACAGGTCAGATACGCAGTATTTT
TRBV11-2	14	many	TRBJ2-2	-	CASSPSWIGGELFF	TGTGCCAGCAGCCCGTCGTGGATTGGCGGGGAGCTGTTTTTT
TRBV5-1	16	many	TRBJ2-5	TRBD2	CASSSKLAGGAETQYF	TGCGCCAGCAGCTCCAAACTAGCGGGAGGGGCGGAGACCCAGTACTTC
TRBV6-1	14	-	TRBJ2-3	-	CASKLGGSTDTQYF	TGTGCCAGCAAACTAGGGGGGAGCACAGATACGCAGTATTTT
TRBV30	16	-	TRBJ2-7	-	CAWSVNLGPRSYEQYF	TGTGCCTGGAGTGTAAATTTGGGACCGCGCTCCTACGAGCAGTACTTC
TRBV7-3	16	-	TRBJ2-4	-	CASSLIVRESKNIQYF	TGTGCCAGCAGCTTAATTGTGCGGGAATCCAAAAACATTCAGTACTTC
TRBV4-3	15	-	TRBJ2-1	-	CASSQGGAPYNEQFF	TGCGCCAGCAGCCAAGGCGGAGCCCCCTACAATGAGCAGTTCTTC
TRBV4-3	16	many	TRBJ2-2	TRBD2	CASSHRLAGDTGELFF	TGCGCCAGCAGCCACCGACTAGCGGGGGACACCGGGGAGCTGTTTTTT
TRBV6-1	15	few	TRBJ2-7	TRBD2	CASSVWLADSYEQYF	TGTGCCAGCAGTGTATGGCTAGCGGATTCCTACGAGCAGTACTTC
TRBV6-2/TRBV6-3	17	-	TRBJ2-1	TRBD2	CASRLNHGLAGYNEQFF	TGTGCCAGCAGACTCAACCACGGACTAGCTGGGTACAATGAGCAGTTCTTC
TRBV6-2/TRBV6-3	17	few	TRBJ1-5	TRBD1	CASSPGTGGILGQPQHF	TGTGCCAGCAGCCCCGGGACAGGGGGCATATTAGGTCAGCCCCAGCATTTT
TRBV20-1	15	-	TRBJ2-7	TRBD2	CSAPNPGLALYEQYF	TGCAGTGCTCCCAACCCGGGACTAGCGTTGTACGAGCAGTACTTC
TRBV20-1	11	many	TRBJ2-5	-	CSARGEETQYF	TGCAGTGCTAGGGGGGAAGAGACCCAGTACTTC
TRBV4-3	16	few	TRBJ2-6	-	CASSQVGGGGANVLTF	TGCGCCAGCAGCCAAGTGGGGGGAGGTGGGGCCAACGTCCTGACTTTC
TRBV7-3	19	-	TRBJ2-1	TRBD2	CASSDGTSGRANMYNEQFF	TGTGCCAGCAGCGATGGGACTAGCGGGAGGGCCAACATGTACAATGAGCAGTTCTTC
TRBV9	15	-	TRBJ2-5	-	CASSVHSGGQETQYF	TGTGCCAGCAGCGTACACAGCGGTGGACAAGAGACCCAGTACTTC
TRBV7-8	17	few	TRBJ2-2	TRBD2	CASSLGVSGRETGELFF	TGTGCCAGCAGCTTAGGGGTTAGCGGGAGAGAAACCGGGGAGCTGTTTTTT
TRBV6-1	13	many	TRBJ2-7	TRBD1	CASSKGQGYEQYF	TGTGCCAGCAGTAAGGGACAGGGGTACGAGCAGTACTTC
TRBV12-3/TRBV12-4	16	few	TRBJ2-7	TRBD2	CASSPPSLSGRAQKYF	TGTGCCAGCAGTCCACCCTCCCTTAGCGGGAGGGCCCAAAAGTACTTC